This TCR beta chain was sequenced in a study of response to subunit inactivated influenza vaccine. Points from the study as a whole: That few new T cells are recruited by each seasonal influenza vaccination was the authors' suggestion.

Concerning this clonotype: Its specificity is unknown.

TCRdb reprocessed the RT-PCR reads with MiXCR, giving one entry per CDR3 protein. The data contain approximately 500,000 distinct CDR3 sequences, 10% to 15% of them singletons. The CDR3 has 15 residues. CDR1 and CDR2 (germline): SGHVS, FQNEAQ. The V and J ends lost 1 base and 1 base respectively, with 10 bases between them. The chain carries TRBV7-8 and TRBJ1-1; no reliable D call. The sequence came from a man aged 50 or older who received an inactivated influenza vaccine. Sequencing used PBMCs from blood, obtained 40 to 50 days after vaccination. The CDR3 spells CASSLEERENTEAFF. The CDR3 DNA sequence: TGTGCCAGCAGCTTAGAGGAGAGGGAGAACACTGAAGCTTTCTTT.